This T cell receptor (beta chain) derives from a study of multiple sclerosis patients with progressive multifocal leukoencephalopathy (dated 2019 in TCRdb). In the study overall: The controls were about 5 MS patients treated with natalizumab who did not develop PML and who were sampled longitudinally. The study examined peripheral T and B cells of MS patients who developed PML (4 under natalizumab, 1 after alemtuzumab) and treated patients who did not. Longitudinal follow-up was performed in two natalizumab-treated patients who later developed PML, from before therapy through 6 and 12 months to PML onset. The goal of the study was to detect any JC virus-specific or public T-cell expansions that arose at the time of PML onset. The full study reports these points: Although TRB clones above 0.5% frequency turned up only in PML patients, the clones expanded at PML onset were already present before and during natalizumab therapy. Only peripheral blood was analyzed, although cerebrospinal fluid or brain lymphocytes might be more informative for natalizumab-associated PML. Given the small, descriptive cohort, it remained unclear whether the study findings reflect JC virus infection or general immunocompromise. Most PML patients had lower normalized Shannon entropy, suggesting less diverse TRB repertoires, while values in the natalizumab-treated controls sat near 1. When PML developed, neither common TRBV or TRBJ gene usage nor preferential TRBV-TRBJ pairings were detected.

In the case of this clone: The antigen this receptor binds is unknown. The sample holds no much larger clone one base away, and base qualities are not on file.

The time point label, as the study defines it: before natalizumab initiation. Interferon beta had previously been received by all listed patients, and all PML patients were female. Before the first natalizumab infusion, T0 blood samples were collected. Ficoll-Hypaque density gradient centrifugation was used to isolate peripheral blood mononuclear cells. TRB CDR3 regions were amplified from genomic DNA with the immunoSEQ two-step multiplex PCR at survey-level depth. Synthetic inline TR CDR3 controls covering all V-J pairings were spiked into each PCR so that template counts could be estimated and amplification bias removed. Reads were processed so that amplification and sequencing bias were reduced, and quantification was performed against synthetic TR CDR3 analogs. In the original analysis: In ImmunoSEQ Analyzer, raw data were processed so that out-of-frame sequences and CDR3s with stop codons were removed, with gene names following IMGT nomenclature. Normalized Shannon entropy, defined as 1 minus Pielou's evenness, served as the summary measure of repertoire diversity. TRB sequences were treated as identical only when sharing V gene, J gene and CDR3. Public PML clonotypes were CDR3s found in two or more PML-onset samples but not found earlier, in controls, or in public databases. CDR3 amino acid composition by position was analyzed with Skylign using the observed count method. Not all clones reach the TCRdb copy of this immuneACCESS table, which keeps in-frame sequences only. Checked studies attribute under half of the gap to unresolved V genes and leave the rest unexplained. That table is the source of V, J and clone size, and D and trimming were worked out from the DNA. This sample lists under 40,000 clones; 90% to 95% were detected once. The ten most abundant clones make up about 1.9% of the sample.

The junction shows trimming of 1 base on V and 7 bases on J, plus 11 bases between the germline ends. The CDR3 starts with the cysteine, ends with the phenylalanine, and has 15 residues. Kept here is only the CDR3 DNA, which spans 45 bases and is read in frame from base 1. Sequences SGHTA (CDR1) and FQGNSA (CDR2) are obtained from the germline V gene. The chain is encoded by TRBV7-2 joined to TRBJ1-6, with no reliable assignment of the D segment. The TCR originated in a man under 40 with multiple sclerosis. What was sequenced was PBMCs. The CDR3 protein is CASSLDWAVNSPLHF. Here is the DNA: TGTGCCAGCAGCTTAGATTGGGCAGTCAATTCACCCCTCCACTTT.